This T cell receptor beta chain came from a study of CD8 T cells in ankylosing spondylitis. Whole-study findings and limits: Significant enrichment of disease-linked clones was reportedly seen in matched ankylosing spondylitis synovial fluid. A TCR beta motif of fewer than 10 highly homologous variants seemed to mark ankylosing spondylitis blood.

Unmatched junction bases numbered 10, after V lost 0 bases and J lost 9 bases. Germline CDR1 reads KGHSH; CDR2 reads LQKENI. CDR3 length: 15 amino acids. TCRdb re-derived calls from the 5' RACE reads in MiXCR, one entry per CDR3 protein. The table lists about 340,000 distinct CDR3 sequences, 7.5% to 9% of them singletons, with just over 14% in the top ten. This clonotype was observed at least ten times. Its target is not known. What was sequenced was blood, either unsorted or a sorted T cell fraction (not recorded which). This sequence joins TRBV18 and TRBJ2-5, with TRBD2 identical over 7 bases. The sequence was obtained from a male donor with ankylosing spondylitis. In DNA, the CDR3 is TGTGCCAGCTCACCACCGGCGGGAGACCCGGGGGCCCAGTACTTC. This sequence encodes CASSPPAGDPGAQYF.